Following are 19 T cell receptor beta chains from one sample sequenced in a study of OX40 agonist ivuxolimab in advanced cancers. This table comes from immunoSEQ multiplex PCR, and its TCRdb copy is limited to in-frame clones, with some not included. The sample includes roughly 58,000 clones, more than 85% of them seen just once. Sequenced here: CD4+ or CD8+ T cells sorted from blood, sampled in a trial of the OX40 agonist ivuxolimab. The source of these receptors is an adult with an advanced solid tumor such as melanoma, head and neck, liver or kidney cancer.

The chain recombines TRBV5-4 with TRBJ2-5; D gene uncertain. The germline V and J ends were trimmed by 0 bases and 2 bases, with 5 bases remaining between them. In germline, CDR1 is SGHNT, CDR2 YYREEE (reference sequence). This CDR3 contains 13 residues. The CDR3 DNA is TGTGCCAGCAGCTTGGACAGACAAGAGACCCAGTACTTC. Amino acid sequence: CASSLDRQETQYF. Full variable domain (rest looked up from reference TRBV5-4 and TRBJ2-5): ETGVTQSPTHLIKTRGQQVTLRCSSQSGHNTVSWYQQALGQGPQFIFQYYREEENGRGNFPPRFSGLQFPNYSSELNVNALELDDSALYLCASSLDRQETQYFGPGTRLLVL.

The V call is TRBV7-8, the J call TRBJ1-1; D unresolved. The germline V gene encodes CDR1 SGHVS and CDR2 FQNEAQ. The V end lost 5 bases, the J end lost 1 base, and 23 bases lay between the germline ends. The CDR3 has 18 amino acids. The CDR3 spells CASSGLVADPETNTEAFF. The CDR3 DNA sequence: TGTGCCAGCAGCGGCCTTGTTGCGGACCCGGAAACGAACACTGAAGCTTTCTTT.

The chain has TRBV9 and TRBJ2-1; possible D gene TRBD2, 5 bases. Per germline, CDR1 SGDLS and CDR2 YYNGEE. This CDR3 spans 12 amino acids. Trimming took 0 bases from V and 8 from J, leaving 6 bases between them. This CDR3 reads CASSVGEYEQFF. DNA for the CDR3: TGTGCCAGCAGCGTAGGGGAGTATGAGCAGTTCTTC.

The V and J genes are TRBV7-9 and TRBJ2-7; D assignment may be TRBD1 or TRBD2 (6 bases each). Germline values: CDR1 SEHNR, CDR2 FQNEAQ (reference sequence). The CDR3 length is 15 residues. Trimming removed 5 bases from V and 4 bases from J, with 18 bases in between. The CDR3 loop is CASSARGEYKYEQYF. The DNA of the CDR3 is TGTGCCAGCAGCGCAAGGGGGGAATACAAGTACGAGCAGTACTTC.

V usage is TRBV28 and J usage is TRBJ2-1; 8 positions match TRBD1. The CDR3 runs 13 residues. Per the germline V gene, CDR1 is MDHEN and CDR2 is SYDVKM. J gave up 7 bases and V 5 bases, and 4 bases lay outside the gene matches. CDR3 in amino acids: CASSGTGSNEQFF. CDR3 nucleotide sequence: TGTGCCAGCAGTGGGACAGGTAGTAATGAGCAGTTCTTC.

The genes are TRBV28 and TRBJ2-5; D remains ambiguous. V was clipped by 2 bases and J by 1 base, with 11 bases between them. The CDR3 spans 15 residues. Germline V CDR1 and CDR2: MDHEN, SYDVKM. The CDR3 region is CASSLPVRVQETQYF. The CDR3 DNA follows: TGTGCCAGCAGTTTACCGGTCCGAGTCCAAGAGACCCAGTACTTC.

The chain couples TRBV28 to TRBJ1-2; D possibly corresponds to TRBD1 (5 bases). The CDR3 runs 15 residues. The germline gives CDR1 MDHEN, CDR2 SYDVKM. Trimming removed 1 base from V and 3 bases from J, with 12 bases in between. The CDR3: CASSLSNSQDYGYTF. The CDR3 DNA follows: TGTGCCAGCAGTTTATCGAATTCACAGGACTATGGCTACACCTTC.

The gene calls are TRBV9 and TRBJ2-3; 8 bases match TRBD2. With V trimmed by 0 bases and J by 3 bases, 6 bases remained unmatched. From germline, CDR1 is SGDLS and CDR2 YYNGEE. The CDR3 totals 16 residues. The CDR3 loop reads CASSVGSGGPTDTQYF. DNA of the CDR3: TGTGCCAGCAGCGTAGGATCGGGAGGGCCTACAGATACGCAGTATTTT.

This clone showed up just a few times. The chain carries TRBV10-3 and TRBJ2-5; 7 bases fit TRBD1. The CDR3 spans 16 residues. Germline trimming cut 3 bases from V and 1 base from J; bases unmatched to any gene: 8. Germline CDR1 ENHRY, CDR2 SYGVKD. The CDR3 DNA sequence: TGTGCCATCAGTGACCCTGACCGGACAGGCCAAGAGACCCAGTACTTC. Translated, it gives CAISDPDRTGQETQYF.

The chain combines TRBV19 with TRBJ1-1; no clear D. This CDR3 has 13 residues. CDR1 is LNHDA and CDR2 is SQIVND in the germline V gene (reference sequence). V lost 9 bases, J lost 1 base, and 12 bases lay in between. CDR3 bases: TGTGCCAGCGGTGGACGGACGAACACTGAAGCTTTCTTT. As protein: CASGGRTNTEAFF.

V is TRBV19 and J is TRBJ2-1, with D possibly being TRBD1 or TRBD2 (5 bases each). Germline V lookup: CDR1 LNHDA, CDR2 SQIVND (reference sequence). V was shortened by 7 bases and J by 7 bases, with 17 bases between the two germline ends. The CDR3 extends over 14 amino acids. The CDR3 nucleotides read TGTGCCAGTACTGGGACGGGTAGCTTTAATGAGCAGTTCTTC. It yields the protein CASTGTGSFNEQFF.

V is TRBV28 and J is TRBJ1-5, with a weak D call TRBD1 (6 bases). The germline V gene has CDR1 MDHEN and CDR2 SYDVKM. This CDR3 spans 13 amino acids. The V gene lost 7 bases and the J gene lost 4 bases, with 11 bases spanning the gap. The CDR3 loop is CASTLGGNQPQHF. The DNA of the CDR3 is TGTGCCAGCACCCTAGGGGGAAATCAGCCCCAGCATTTT.

The chain recombines TRBV19 with TRBJ1-5, with TRBD1 matching 8 bases. Unmatched junction bases numbered 9, after V lost 3 bases and J lost 5 bases. CDR1 and CDR2 from the germline V gene are LNHDA and SQIVND (reference sequence). The CDR3 extends over 16 amino acids. The CDR3 region is CASSMLPGGADQPQHF. The CDR3 DNA reads as TGTGCCAGTAGTATGCTCCCAGGGGGCGCAGATCAGCCCCAGCATTTT.

The chain combines TRBV27 with TRBJ2-5; the D gene could be TRBD1 or TRBD2 (6 bases each). Germline CDR1 reads MNHEY; CDR2 reads SMNVEV (reference sequence). This CDR3 is built from 14 residues. Trimming stripped 3 bases from V and 4 bases from J, with 12 bases between. CDR3 nucleotide sequence: TGTGCCAGCAGTTTGATAGGGGGAGGAGAGACCCAGTACTTC. Translated: CASSLIGGGETQYF.

The chain joins TRBV5-1 to TRBJ1-5, with D uncertain. V lost 10 bases and J lost 6, with 20 bases in between. The CDR3 covers 14 residues. Per the germline V gene, CDR1 is SGHRS and CDR2 is YFSETQ. CDR3 bases: TGCGCCCAAAAAGTTTGTCCCAAGGGTCAGCCCCAGCATTTT. Amino acids: CAQKVCPKGQPQHF. Supplemented by reference TRBV5-1 and TRBJ1-5, the full variable domain reads KAGVTQTPRYLIKTRGQQVTLSCSPISGHRSVSWYQQTPGQGLQFLFEYFSETQRNKGNFPGRFSGRQFSNSRSEMNVSTLELGDSALYLCAQKVCPKGQPQHFGDGTRLSIL.

This clone was observed a single time. The V and J genes are TRBV7-8 and TRBJ2-3; D is uncertain. V lost 2 bases and J 0 bases, leaving 6 bases between the germline ends. This CDR3 spans 14 amino acids. Germline loops: CDR1 SGHVS, CDR2 FQNEAQ. CDR3 loop: CASSLYRSTDTQYF. DNA of the CDR3: TGTGCCAGCAGCTTATACCGTAGCACAGATACGCAGTATTTT.

This clone was counted a single time. J is TRBJ2-7 and V is TRBV27; no firm D call. The CDR3 length is 13 residues. Deletions cut 5 bases from V and 3 bases from J, with 11 bases between. Germline loops: CDR1 MNHEY, CDR2 SMNVEV (reference sequence). The CDR3 DNA reads TGTGCCAGCAGTATCCAGACAAACTACGAGCAGTACTTC. It is translated as CASSIQTNYEQYF.

This clone was counted once. The V gene is TRBV15, the J gene TRBJ2-2; D is perhaps TRBD1 (5 bases). Deletions cut 1 base from V and 1 base from J, with 10 bases between. The CDR3 has 16 residues. Germline loops: CDR1 LNHNV, CDR2 YYDKDF (reference sequence). This chain's CDR3 is CATSRAPGQNTGELFF. For the CDR3, the DNA is TGTGCCACCAGCAGAGCCCCTGGACAGAACACCGGGGAGCTGTTTTTT.

This sequence joins TRBV15 and TRBJ2-7; possibly TRBD2 for D (6 bases). The CDR3 is 13 amino acids. Germline V lookup: CDR1 LNHNV, CDR2 YYDKDF (reference sequence). With 5 bases removed from V and 6 bases from J, the gap between germline ends came to 14 bases. The CDR3 protein is CATSPRRRVEQYF. Here the CDR3 DNA reads TGTGCCACCAGCCCCCGTAGGAGGGTCGAGCAGTACTTC.